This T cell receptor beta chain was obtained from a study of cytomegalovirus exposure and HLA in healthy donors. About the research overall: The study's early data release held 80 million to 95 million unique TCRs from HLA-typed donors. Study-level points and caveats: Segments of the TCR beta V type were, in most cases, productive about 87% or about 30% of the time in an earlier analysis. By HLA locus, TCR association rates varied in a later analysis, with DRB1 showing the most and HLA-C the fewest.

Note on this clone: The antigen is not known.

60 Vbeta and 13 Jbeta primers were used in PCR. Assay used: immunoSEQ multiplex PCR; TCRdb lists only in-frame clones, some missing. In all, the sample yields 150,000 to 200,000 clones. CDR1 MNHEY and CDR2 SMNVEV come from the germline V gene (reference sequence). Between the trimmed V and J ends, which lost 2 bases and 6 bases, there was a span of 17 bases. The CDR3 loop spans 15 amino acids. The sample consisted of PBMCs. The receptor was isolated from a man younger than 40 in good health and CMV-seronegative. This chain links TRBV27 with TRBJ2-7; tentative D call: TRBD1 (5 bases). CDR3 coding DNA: TGTGCCAGCAGTTTAAAGGTGTCCAGGGTGGGCGAGCAGTACTTC. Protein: CASSLKVSRVGEQYF.